Included here is one TCR beta chain sequence, with context. The antigen remains unidentified. In the ViraFEST assay, antigen-specific CD4+ clonotypes were identified by expansion after peptide-pool stimulation. Having been cultured for about ten days, the cells underwent CD4+ T cell isolation. The person had a PCR-confirmed SARS-CoV-2 infection during March to December 2020. Two million PBMC per well received 7.5 to 10 IU/ml IL-2 and approximately 10 ug/ml peptides in culture. Cells in the negative control culture received an HIV-1 Nef peptide pool. Cultures had half their medium replaced with IL-2 medium on days 3 and 7. Libraries were prepared by immunoSEQ multiplex PCR; TCRdb keeps only in-frame clonotypes and omits some of them. The sample yields 70,000 or so clones, 73% seen once. The data were obtained in a study of vaccination effects on CD4 cells after COVID-19. Sequences were derived from CD4+ T cells from PBMCs cultured with HIV peptides, sampled before COVID-19 vaccination. Subset denoted: HIV-1 Nef peptide pool negative control/reference culture. This TCR came from a human donor who had a prior SARS-CoV-2 infection.

The CDR3 sequence: CASSQDAYGYTF. CDR3 DNA: TGTGCCAGCAGCCAAGACGCGTATGGCTACACCTTC. The chain recombines TRBV4-2 with TRBJ1-2, with D unresolved. The CDR3 runs 12 residues. The germline V and J ends were trimmed by 0 bases and 5 bases, with 4 bases remaining between them. Germline-derived CDR1 and CDR2 are LGHNA and YNFKEQ.